The next 14 T cell receptor beta chains were all read from a single sample in a study of identical twins. MiXCR, applied by TCRdb to the 5' RACE reads, yields one record per CDR3 protein. There are about 200,000 distinct CDR3 sequences in the sample; 10% occur only once, and 9% to 10% lies in the top ten. The sample taken for sequencing was memory T cells sorted from blood. The receptor set was obtained from a man aged 45 to 65 in good health.

The rearrangement uses TRBV15 and TRBJ1-2; a possible D gene is TRBD1 (6 bases). The CDR3 covers 14 residues. Trimming shortened V by 1 base and J by 4 bases, and 10 bases separated the two germline ends. Germline values: CDR1 LNHNV, CDR2 YYDKDF (reference sequence). The CDR3 reads CATSRASGAYGYTF. The CDR3 DNA follows: TGTGCCACCAGCAGAGCTTCAGGGGCCTATGGCTACACCTTC. Looking up the rest from reference TRBV15 and TRBJ1-2 gives the full variable domain: DAMVIQNPRYQVTQFGKPVTLSCSQTLNHNVMYWYQQKSSQAPKLLFHYYDKDFNNEADTPDNFQSRRPNTSFCFLDIRSPGLGDTAMYLCATSRASGAYGYTFGSGTRLTVV.

There are many counts of this clonotype. This sequence joins TRBV5-5 and TRBJ1-5; D gene unclear. Trimming removed 1 base at V and 4 bases at J, with 18 bases between. Germline loops: CDR1 SGHKS, CDR2 YYEKEE (reference sequence). The CDR3 runs 17 residues. The chain's CDR3 is CASSLWPRGPLNQPQHF. CDR3 bases: TGTGCCAGCAGCTTGTGGCCCCGTGGACCCTTAAATCAGCCCCAGCATTTT.

This chain joins TRBV6-5 and TRBJ2-1; possibly TRBD2 for D (7 bases). This CDR3 has 17 amino acids. Between the trimmed V and J ends, which lost 1 base and 1 base, there was a span of 14 bases. Germline V CDR1 and CDR2: MNHEY, SVGAGI. The CDR3 DNA sequence: TGTGCCAGCAGTTACTTCCCTGGGGGGGCTTCCTACAATGAGCAGTTCTTC. Amino acids: CASSYFPGGASYNEQFF.

This clonotype has at least ten counts. The CDR3 reads CSASTASYEQYF. As DNA, the CDR3 is TGCAGTGCTAGCACGGCATCTTACGAGCAGTACTTC. This rearrangement joins TRBV20-1 to TRBJ2-7; D uncertain. V gave up 3 bases and J gave up 4 bases, with 10 bases separating them. CDR3 size: 12 residues. Germline values: CDR1 DFQATT, CDR2 SNEGSKA (reference sequence).

The chain carries TRBV27 and TRBJ2-1; 9 bases agree with TRBD1. The CDR3 runs 15 residues. Germline V gene data show CDR1 as MNHEY and CDR2 as SMNVEV (reference sequence). V shed 6 bases and J 2 bases; nucleotides not matched to a gene: 5. CDR3 amino acids: CASSLGTGTYNEQFF. Here the CDR3 DNA reads TGTGCCAGCAGCTTGGGGACAGGGACCTACAATGAGCAGTTCTTC.

About this clonotype: The final CDR3 position lacks the conserved phenylalanine or tryptophan, pointing to a likely read error. V is TRBV30 and J is TRBJ2-1; D not resolved. Germline V gene data show CDR1 as GTSNPN and CDR2 as SVGIG (reference sequence). This CDR3 is built from 12 residues. The CDR3 sequence: CASGPRGHEQFS. Written as DNA, the CDR3 is TGTGCTTCCGGACCTCGAGGTCATGAGCAGTTCTCC.

This clonotype was counted a few times. This chain connects TRBV3-1 to TRBJ2-2, with TRBD2 matching over 8 bases. V was pared by 4 bases and J by 4 bases, with 5 bases of the junction left unmatched. The CDR3 runs 15 residues. CDR1 and CDR2 from the germline V gene are LGHDT and YNNKEL (reference sequence). The CDR3 DNA follows: TGTGCCAGCAGCCCCAGCGGGAGTCCCACCGGGGAGCTGTTTTTT. It is translated as CASSPSGSPTGELFF.

In its sample, this clonotype was seen a few times. The chain is built from TRBV6-1 and TRBJ1-2; D not resolved. Germline V CDR1 and CDR2: MNHNS, SASEGT. The CDR3 covers 15 residues. Trimming removed 8 bases from V and 0 bases from J, with 16 bases in between. DNA for the CDR3: TGTGCCAGCTCGCGCGAGATATCAGCTAACTATGGCTACACCTTC. Its protein product is CASSREISANYGYTF.

This clonotype has just a few counts. The J gene is TRBJ2-1, the V gene TRBV15; the D gene is possibly TRBD1 (5 bases). CDR3 size: 12 residues. Germline loops: CDR1 LNHNV, CDR2 YYDKDF (reference sequence). Trimming took 4 bases from V and 4 from J, leaving 5 bases between them. The CDR3 DNA is TGTGCCACCAGCACAGGGTACAATGAGCAGTTCTTC. The encoded protein is CATSTGYNEQFF.

This clonotype was counted only a few times. J is TRBJ1-3 and V is TRBV3-1; D gene uncertain. The CDR3 spans 18 residues. Germline V gives CDR1 LGHDT, CDR2 YNNKEL (reference sequence). V was trimmed by 4 bases and J by 1 base, leaving 20 bases between them. The CDR3 protein is CASSRRVLHTKSGNTIYF. CDR3 bases: TGTGCCAGCAGCCGACGGGTATTACACACAAAATCTGGAAACACCATATATTTT.

This clonotype was recorded at least ten times. The V and J genes are TRBV6-2 or TRBV6-3 and TRBJ1-5, with D possibly matching TRBD1 (5 bases). The V end was cut by 5 bases, the J end by 0 bases, with 20 bases between. Germline lookup yields CDR1 MNHEY and CDR2 SVGEGT. There are 18 residues in the CDR3. The CDR3 nucleotides are TGTGCCAGCAGTAGGGCGCAGGGCGACCTTTATAGCAATCAGCCCCAGCATTTT. This gives the protein CASSRAQGDLYSNQPQHF.

CDR3 coding DNA: TGTGCCAGCAGTGAAAATCAGGCAGGGGGGGGCGGCTACACCTTC. Its translation: CASSENQAGGGGYTF. The chain couples TRBV2 to TRBJ1-2; 7 bases agree with TRBD1. The V segment lost 2 bases and the J segment 8 bases; nucleotides outside the gene matches: 11. CDR1 is SNHLY, CDR2 FYNNEI, per germline. This CDR3 has 15 amino acids.

This clonotype was observed at least ten times. The genes are TRBV4-1 and TRBJ2-7; no clear D. Trimming removed 1 base at V and 6 bases at J, with 7 bases between. Germline V gene sequence: CDR1 MGHRA, CDR2 YSYEKL. There are 12 residues in the CDR3. The CDR3 region is CASSQGVGEQYF. In DNA, the CDR3 is TGCGCCAGCAGCCAAGGTGTAGGCGAGCAGTACTTC.

This clonotype was seen at least ten times. V is TRBV28 and J is TRBJ2-6, with D unresolved. V was clipped by 2 bases and J by 2 bases, with 10 bases between them. The CDR3 loop spans 16 amino acids. Looked up from germline, CDR1 is MDHEN and CDR2 is SYDVKM. The CDR3 sequence: CASSLRVRTGANVLTF. As DNA, the CDR3 is TGTGCCAGCAGTTTAAGGGTTAGGACTGGGGCCAACGTCCTGACTTTC.